The 21 T cell receptor beta chains below were found in one sample sequenced in a study of CD8+CD57+ T cells in acquired aplastic anemia. The sequenced patients had an expansion of CD8+CD57+ cells seen by flow cytometry. TCR beta VDJ and CDR3 profiles were obtained from a genomic DNA template. One entry per CDR3 protein, called by TCRdb with MiXCR from the reads. Of around 250,000 distinct CDR3 sequences in the sample, roughly 82% were seen once. Sequences were obtained from sorted CD4+, CD8+, or CD8+CD57+ T cells (not recorded which) from PBMCs. The receptor set was obtained from a human donor with aplastic anemia.

With regard to this clonotype: Compared with germline, one end of the junction differs, possibly owing to a read error. The J gene is TRBJ2-7, the V gene TRBV7-3; D tentatively reads TRBD1 or TRBD2 (5 bases each). This CDR3 is 14 amino acids long. Germline V gene lookup returns CDR1 SGHTA and CDR2 FQGTGA. CDR3 loop: CATSGRDLTNEQYF. The CDR3 DNA follows: TGTGCCACCAGCGGCCGGGACCTAACAAACGAGCAGTACTTC. The variable domain in full, with the rest retrieved from reference TRBV7-3 and TRBJ2-7, is GAGVSQTPSNKVTEKGKYVELRCDPISGHTALYWYRQSLGQGPEFLIYFQGTGAADDSGLPNDRFFAVRPEGSVSTLKIQRTERGDSAVYLCATSGRDLTNEQYFGPGTRLTVT.

J is TRBJ1-2 and V is TRBV24-1; TRBD1 matches at 11 bases. The germline gives CDR1 KGHDR, CDR2 SFDVKD. CDR3 length equals 15 residues. J was trimmed by 2 bases and V by 7 bases; bases with no gene match: 5. The CDR3 region is CATSAGQGANYGYTF. The CDR3 region has the DNA TGTGCCACCAGCGCCGGACAGGGGGCGAACTATGGCTACACCTTC.

The V gene is TRBV7-2, the J gene TRBJ2-3; 13 nucleotides line up with TRBD2. V was clipped by 3 bases and J by 1 base; unmatched bases: 1. The germline V gene encodes CDR1 SGHTA and CDR2 FQGNSA. The CDR3 covers 16 residues. The CDR3 sequence: CASSLTSGGRTDTQYF. The CDR3, as DNA: TGTGCCAGCAGCTTGACTAGCGGGGGGCGCACAGATACGCAGTATTTT.

This clonotype was seen a single time. V is TRBV9 and J is TRBJ1-1, with 8 nucleotides matching TRBD1. The J segment lost 11 bases and the V segment lost 7 bases, leaving 19 bases of the junction unmatched. The germline V gene encodes CDR1 SGDLS and CDR2 YYNGEE. The CDR3 runs to 15 residues. The CDR3 DNA follows: TGTGCCAGCGGCTTAGCAGGGGGCGAGGCCACCTTTGCTTTCTTT. Its translation: CASGLAGGEATFAFF.

The gene calls are TRBV7-3 and TRBJ1-1; a weak D match, TRBD1 (5 bases). V lost 2 bases and J 8 bases, leaving 18 bases between the germline ends. This CDR3 region has 15 residues. Looked up from germline, CDR1 is SGHTA and CDR2 is FQGTGA. CDR3 residues: CASSLPGKKNKEAFF. The CDR3 region has the DNA TGTGCCAGCAGCTTACCAGGGAAAAAGAACAAGGAAGCTTTCTTT.

Concerning this clonotype itself: The limits of the CDR3 on the DNA are not certain, so only TCRdb's listed CDR3 is given. This chain links TRBV9 with TRBJ1-1. From germline, CDR1 is SGDLS and CDR2 YYNGEE. With termini counted, the CDR3 has 15 amino acids. CDR3 region: CASSVDLDTQYFAFF.

This clonotype is a singleton in its sample. Since no conserved phenylalanine or tryptophan closes the CDR3, a read error is the likely cause. The DNA is left out, because the CDR3 cannot be placed on it with certainty; the CDR3 is given as TCRdb lists it. This chain links TRBV7-7 with TRBJ1-1; TRBD1 is the table's D call and was not checked against the DNA. Germline CDR1 SSHAT, CDR2 FNYEAQ (reference sequence). Both ends counted, the CDR3 spans 13 residues. CDR3 loop: CASYGGAGEVVFV.

The gene calls are TRBV11-3 and TRBJ2-3; TRBD1 agrees at 10 bases. Germline V lookup: CDR1 SGHNT, CDR2 YENEEA. J gave up 7 bases and V 8 bases, and 6 bases lay outside the gene matches. This CDR3 contains 13 residues. The CDR3 nucleotides are TGTGCCAGCCCCCGGGACAGGGGAAATACGCAGTATTTT. This encodes CASPRDRGNTQYF.

This clonotype has a handful of counts. The chain couples TRBV2 to TRBJ2-1; 7 positions agree with TRBD2. Gene TRBJ2-7 matches the end of the DNA better, so the J call may be wrong. CDR1 is SNHLY and CDR2 is FYNNEI in the germline V gene. This CDR3 spans 13 amino acids. The CDR3 protein is CASRDGGTHKQYF. In DNA form, the CDR3 reads TGTGCCAGCAGGGACGGGGGGACCCATAAGCAGTACTTC.

With respect to this clonotype: At one of its ends the junction is not consistent with the germline gene, which may arise from a read error. V usage is TRBV9 and J usage is TRBJ1-2; D is ambiguous. The CDR3 runs to 13 residues. From germline, CDR1 is SGDLS and CDR2 YYNGEE. The CDR3 DNA reads as TGTGCCAGCAGCGTGGAGGCAGGAAGTCGCTATTCCTTC. This sequence encodes CASSVEAGSRYSF.

The gene calls are TRBV24-1 and TRBJ2-1; D may be TRBD2 (6 bases). TRBJ2-7 matches the DNA end more closely, so the J call is doubtful. The germline CDR1 and CDR2 sequences are KGHDR and SFDVKD. The CDR3 is made up of 16 amino acids. The CDR3: CATSDQRREVSDEQYF. The CDR3 nucleotides are TGTGCCACCAGTGATCAAAGAAGGGAGGTGAGCGATGAGCAGTACTTC.

This clonotype was counted once. This rearrangement joins TRBV7-2 to TRBJ2-3, with TRBD1 matching over 7 bases. Germline values: CDR1 SGHTA, CDR2 FQGNSA. This CDR3 comprises 15 residues. Trimming at V came to 5 bases and at J to 15 bases, leaving 20 bases not matched to a gene. CDR3 in amino acids: CASSVRPDGTALSYF. The CDR3 bases are TGTGCCAGCAGCGTTCGTCCAGACGGGACAGCCCTTTCCTATTTT.

Points on this clonotype: At one end the junction does not follow the germline gene, possibly because of a read error. The chain recombines TRBV29-1 with TRBJ2-1; TRBD2 is a possible D gene (6 bases). The CDR3 contains 12 residues. The germline V gene has CDR1 SQVTM and CDR2 ANQGSEA. CDR3 sequence reads: CSVQGLAGSLSF. The CDR3 DNA is TGCAGCGTCCAGGGACTGGCGGGAAGTCTGTCCTTC.

This chain connects TRBV24-1 to TRBJ2-1; TRBD1 matches 10 bases. Germline loops: CDR1 KGHDR, CDR2 SFDVKD. Trimming at V came to 5 bases and at J to 9 bases, leaving 6 bases not matched to a gene. This CDR3 region has 14 residues. CDR3 DNA sequence: TGTGCCACCAGTGTCGACAGGGGGCAGGCTGAGCAGTTCTTC. Translated: CATSVDRGQAEQFF.

About this clonotype itself: An end of the junction does not agree with germline; a read error may underlie this. The chain couples TRBV5-1 to TRBJ2-5; 10 bases are a match to TRBD1. Germline V lookup: CDR1 SGHRS, CDR2 YFSETQ. This CDR3 has 14 residues. DNA for the CDR3: TGTGCCACCAGCTCACGGGACAGGGGCGTGACCCAGTACTTC. Amino acids: CATSSRDRGVTQYF.

The chain uses TRBV9 and TRBJ2-3, with D unresolved. V was clipped by 0 bases and J by 14 bases, with 19 bases between them. The CDR3 has 14 residues. Germline V CDR1 and CDR2: SGDLS, YYNGEE. CDR3 residues: CASSVGTARNPPYF. The CDR3 DNA follows: TGTGCCAGCAGCGTAGGGACCGCCCGAAATCCGCCGTATTTT.

The genes are TRBV19 and TRBJ2-7, with TRBD1 identical over 10 bases. V dropped 11 bases and J dropped 3; count of bases not matched to a gene: 7. Per the germline V gene, CDR1 is LNHDA and CDR2 is SQIVND (reference sequence). The CDR3 length is 13 residues. The CDR3 nucleotides read TGTGCCTGCGGGACAGGGGAAAGCTACGAGCAGTACTTC. Amino acid sequence: CACGTGESYEQYF.

The V and J genes are TRBV20-1 and TRBJ1-2; D perhaps matches TRBD1 (5 bases). CDR1 DFQATT and CDR2 SNEGSKA come from the germline V gene (reference sequence). Trimming removed 6 bases from V and 7 bases from J, with 21 bases in between. The CDR3 loop spans 14 amino acids. This CDR3 is CSASRGADAAGYTF. CDR3 nucleotide sequence: TGCAGTGCGAGTCGCGGGGCTGACGCAGCTGGCTACACCTTC.

The CDR3: CASSWNVYGYTF. For the CDR3, the DNA is TGTGCCAGCAGTTGGAACGTCTATGGCTACACCTTC. The chain links TRBV12-3 or TRBV12-4 to TRBJ1-2; no firm D call. Trimming stripped 4 bases from V and 4 bases from J, with 7 bases between. CDR3 length: 12 residues.

J is TRBJ2-6 and V is TRBV7-9; TRBD2 matches 7 bases. V lost 7 bases and J lost 11; bases outside the gene matches: 20. This CDR3 has 17 residues. Germline lookup yields CDR1 SEHNR and CDR2 FQNEAQ (reference sequence). CDR3 in DNA: TGTGCCAGCACCTTTGGGAGGGGCCGGGCTGGCGCTGACGTCCTGACTTTC. This sequence encodes CASTFGRGRAGADVLTF.

The chain uses TRBV11-3 and TRBJ2-7; 7 bases agree with TRBD1. Germline loops: CDR1 SGHNT, CDR2 YENEEA. Trimming cost V 3 bases and J 1 base; bases outside gene matches: 15. The CDR3 runs to 18 residues. DNA for the CDR3: TGTGCCAGCAGCTTTGATCTGGACGGGACAGCCCTTTCCTACGAGCAGTACGTC. It is translated as CASSFDLDGTALSYEQYV.